This T cell receptor beta chain came from a study of human T cells and chemical hapten exposure. This clonotype appeared a few times. Time point in this sample: pre-sensitization, week 0. The treatment is: therapeutic diphenylcyclopropenone sensitization with weekly scalp DPC. The CDR3 loop spans 15 amino acids. Germline CDR1 reads DFQATT; CDR2 reads SNEGSKA (reference sequence). V lost 0 bases and J 1 base, leaving 9 bases between the germline ends. TCRdb re-derived calls from the RACE reads in MiXCR, one entry per CDR3 protein. The data contain about 250,000 distinct CDR3 sequences, roughly 8% of them singletons.

The receptor's source is a man younger than 30 with alopecia areata. Some clones in this sample may be carry-over from other donors' samples. The gene calls are TRBV20-1 and TRBJ1-4; unclear D gene. The source material was whole blood, sampled in connection with sensitization to the hapten diphenylcyclopropenone (DPC). CDR3 sequence: CSARDLDVTNEKLFF. CDR3 DNA sequence: TGCAGTGCTAGAGATCTGGACGTAACTAATGAAAAACTGTTTTTT.